These T cell receptor beta chains were read from a single sample in a study of blood T cell repertoires in COVID-19. Libraries were prepared by immunoSEQ multiplex PCR; TCRdb keeps only in-frame clonotypes and omits some of them. The profile shows about 60,000 clones, roughly 80% of them singletons. The sample was peripheral blood. The origin of the receptors is a woman aged 70-85 years with acute or convalescent COVID-19. CDR3s include the opening cysteine and the closing phenylalanine or tryptophan. Fields, in order: J gene, clone size, V gene, D gene, CDR3 DNA, CDR3 protein. D genes are given only for firm matches. Part of the rows lack a size; the others show once, few, many or a class for expanded clones.

TRBJ1-1,-,TRBV3-1/TRBV3-2,-,TGTGCCAGCAGCCAAGGAAAGGGGGTGGCTTTCTTT,CASSQGKGVAFF
TRBJ2-2,medium-sized,TRBV9,-,TGTGCCAGCAGCGTAGGGAGCGGGGAGCTGTTTTTT,CASSVGSGELFF
TRBJ1-2,few,TRBV5-1,TRBD1,TGCGCCAGCAGCTCGTGGCAGGGGGCGAACTATGGCTACACCTTC,CASSSWQGANYGYTF
TRBJ2-7,-,TRBV7-2,TRBD1,TGTGCCAGCAGCCGTACCGGGACAGGGATCGACGAGCAGTACTTC,CASSRTGTGIDEQYF
TRBJ2-1,-,TRBV19,TRBD1,TGTGCCAGTAGTACGTCCGGGACAGGCGTCTATGAGCAGTTCTTC,CASSTSGTGVYEQFF
TRBJ1-5,-,TRBV19,TRBD1,TGTGCCAGTAGTAACACGACAGGGGGCAGAAATCAGCCCCAGCATTTT,CASSNTTGGRNQPQHF
TRBJ2-3,-,TRBV20-1,-,TGCAGTGCTAGTCCGGGGGAAAACACAGATACGCAGTATTTT,CSASPGENTDTQYF
TRBJ1-5,-,TRBV7-9,TRBD1,TGTGCCAGCAGCCCAGGGGGCGACGTCAATCAGCCCCAGCATTTT,CASSPGGDVNQPQHF
TRBJ2-4,-,TRBV29-1,-,TGCAGCGTTAATGACAGGCAGGGTCTAGCCAAAAACATTCAGTACTTC,CSVNDRQGLAKNIQYF
TRBJ2-3,-,TRBV10-3,-,TGTGCCATCAGTGGGAGGGAAAATCGGGCAGATACGCAGTATTTT,CAISGRENRADTQYF
TRBJ2-7,-,TRBV6-5,-,TGTGCCAGCAGTTACAGGCAGGGTCACGAGCAGTACTTC,CASSYRQGHEQYF